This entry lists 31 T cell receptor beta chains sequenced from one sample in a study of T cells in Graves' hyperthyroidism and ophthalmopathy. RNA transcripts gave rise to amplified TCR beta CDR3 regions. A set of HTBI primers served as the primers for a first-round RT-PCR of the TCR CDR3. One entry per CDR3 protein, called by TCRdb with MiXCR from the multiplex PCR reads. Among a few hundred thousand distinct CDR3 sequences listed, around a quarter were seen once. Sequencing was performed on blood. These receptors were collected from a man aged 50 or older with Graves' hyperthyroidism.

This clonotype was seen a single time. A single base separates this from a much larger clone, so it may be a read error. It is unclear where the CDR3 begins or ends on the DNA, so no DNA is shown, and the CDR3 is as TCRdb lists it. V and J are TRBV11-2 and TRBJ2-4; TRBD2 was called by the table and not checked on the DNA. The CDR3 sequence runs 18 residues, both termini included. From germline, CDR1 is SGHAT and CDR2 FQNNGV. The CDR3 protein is CASSLTFGTTLAKNIRYF.

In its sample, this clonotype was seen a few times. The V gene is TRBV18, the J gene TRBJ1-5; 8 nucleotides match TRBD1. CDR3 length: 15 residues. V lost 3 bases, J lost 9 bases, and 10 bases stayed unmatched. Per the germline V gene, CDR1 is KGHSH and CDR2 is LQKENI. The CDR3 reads CASSPSGGPSWPQHF. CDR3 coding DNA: TGTGCCAGCTCACCTTCAGGGGGCCCTTCTTGGCCCCAGCATTTT.

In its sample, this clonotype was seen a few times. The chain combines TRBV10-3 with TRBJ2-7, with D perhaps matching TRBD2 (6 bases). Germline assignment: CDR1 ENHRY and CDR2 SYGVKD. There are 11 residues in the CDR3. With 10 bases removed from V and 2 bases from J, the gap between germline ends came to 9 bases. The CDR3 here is CATRGAYEQYF. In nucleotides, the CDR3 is TGTGCCACCCGCGGGGCCTACGAGCAGTACTTC.

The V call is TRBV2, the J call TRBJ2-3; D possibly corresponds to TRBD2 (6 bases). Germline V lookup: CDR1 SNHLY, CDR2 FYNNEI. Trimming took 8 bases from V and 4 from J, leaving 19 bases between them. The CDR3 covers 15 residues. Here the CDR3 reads CASLGGGSSADTQYF. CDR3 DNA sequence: TGTGCCAGCCTGGGGGGAGGTTCGAGTGCAGATACGCAGTATTTT.

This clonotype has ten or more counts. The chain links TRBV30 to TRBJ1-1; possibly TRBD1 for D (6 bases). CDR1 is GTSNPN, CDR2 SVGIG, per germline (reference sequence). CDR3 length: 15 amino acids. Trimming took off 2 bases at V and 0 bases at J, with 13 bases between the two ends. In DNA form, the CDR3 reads TGTGCCTGGAGTATAAAAGGGACATTGAACACTGAAGCTTTCTTT. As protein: CAWSIKGTLNTEAFF.

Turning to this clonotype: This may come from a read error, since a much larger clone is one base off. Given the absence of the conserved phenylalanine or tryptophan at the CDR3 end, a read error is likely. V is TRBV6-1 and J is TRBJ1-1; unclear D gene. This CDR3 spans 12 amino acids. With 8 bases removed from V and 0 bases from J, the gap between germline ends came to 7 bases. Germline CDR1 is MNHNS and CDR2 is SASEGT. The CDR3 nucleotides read TGTGCCAGCCAGGACCTGAACACTGAAGCTTTCCTT. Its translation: CASQDLNTEAFL.

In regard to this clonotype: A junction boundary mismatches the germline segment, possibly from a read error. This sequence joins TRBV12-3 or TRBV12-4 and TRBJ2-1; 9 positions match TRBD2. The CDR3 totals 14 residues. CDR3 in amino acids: CASSIAGVSNEQFF. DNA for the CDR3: TGTGCCAGCAGTATAGCGGGAGTCTCCAATGAGCAGTTCTTC.

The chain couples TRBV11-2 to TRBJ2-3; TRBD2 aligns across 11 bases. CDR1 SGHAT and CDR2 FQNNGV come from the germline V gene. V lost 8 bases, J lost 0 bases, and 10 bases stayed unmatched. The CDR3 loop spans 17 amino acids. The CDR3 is CASGPGLAESSTDTQYF. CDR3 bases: TGTGCCAGCGGCCCGGGACTAGCGGAGAGTAGCACAGATACGCAGTATTTT.

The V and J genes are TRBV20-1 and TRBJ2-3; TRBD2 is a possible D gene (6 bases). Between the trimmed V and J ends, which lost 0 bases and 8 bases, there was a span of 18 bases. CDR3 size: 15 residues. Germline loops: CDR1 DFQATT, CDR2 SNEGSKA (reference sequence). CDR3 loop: CSARDPTGPEGTQYF. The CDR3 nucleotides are TGCAGTGCTAGAGACCCAACAGGCCCGGAGGGTACGCAGTATTTT.

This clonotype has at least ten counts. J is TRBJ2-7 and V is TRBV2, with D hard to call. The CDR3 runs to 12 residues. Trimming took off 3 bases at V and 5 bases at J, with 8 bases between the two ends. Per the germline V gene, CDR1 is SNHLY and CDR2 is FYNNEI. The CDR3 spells CASSETLNEQYF. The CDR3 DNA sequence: TGTGCCAGCAGTGAGACCTTAAACGAGCAGTACTTC.

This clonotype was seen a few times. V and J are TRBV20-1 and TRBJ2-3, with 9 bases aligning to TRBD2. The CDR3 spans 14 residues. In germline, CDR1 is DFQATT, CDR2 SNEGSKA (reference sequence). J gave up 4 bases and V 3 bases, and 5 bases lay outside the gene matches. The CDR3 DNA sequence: TGCAGTGCTAGCTCTAGCGGGGAGTCAGATACGCAGTATTTT. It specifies CSASSSGESDTQYF.

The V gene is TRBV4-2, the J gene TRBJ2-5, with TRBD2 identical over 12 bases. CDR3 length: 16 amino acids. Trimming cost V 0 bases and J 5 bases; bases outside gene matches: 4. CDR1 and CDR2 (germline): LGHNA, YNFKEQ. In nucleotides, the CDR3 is TGTGCCAGCAGCCAAGAATTTGGACTAGCGGGGGAGACCCAGTACTTC. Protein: CASSQEFGLAGETQYF.

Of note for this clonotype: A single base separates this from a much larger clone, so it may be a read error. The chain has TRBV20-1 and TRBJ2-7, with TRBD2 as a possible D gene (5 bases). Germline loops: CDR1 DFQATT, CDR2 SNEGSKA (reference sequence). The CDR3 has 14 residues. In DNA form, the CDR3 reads TGCAGTGCTAGTGGGCTAGCCTACTCCTACCAGCAGTACTTC. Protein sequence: CSASGLAYSYQQYF.

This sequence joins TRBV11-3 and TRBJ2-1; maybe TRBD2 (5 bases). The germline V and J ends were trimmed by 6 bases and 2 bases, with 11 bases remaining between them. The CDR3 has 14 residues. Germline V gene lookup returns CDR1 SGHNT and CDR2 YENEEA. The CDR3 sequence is CASRGGSTYNEQFF. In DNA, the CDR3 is TGTGCCAGCAGGGGCGGGTCAACCTACAATGAGCAGTTCTTC.

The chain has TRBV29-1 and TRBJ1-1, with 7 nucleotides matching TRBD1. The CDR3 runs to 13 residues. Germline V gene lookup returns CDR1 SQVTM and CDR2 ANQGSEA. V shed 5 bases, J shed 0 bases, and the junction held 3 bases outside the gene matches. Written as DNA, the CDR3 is TGCAGCGTTCGACAGGGACTGAACACTGAAGCTTTCTTT. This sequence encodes CSVRQGLNTEAFF.

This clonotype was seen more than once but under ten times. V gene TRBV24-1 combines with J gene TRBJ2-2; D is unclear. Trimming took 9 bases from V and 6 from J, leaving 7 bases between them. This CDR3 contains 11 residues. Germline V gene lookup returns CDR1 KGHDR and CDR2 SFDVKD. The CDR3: CATQVPGELFF. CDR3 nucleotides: TGTGCCACCCAGGTACCCGGGGAGCTGTTTTTT.

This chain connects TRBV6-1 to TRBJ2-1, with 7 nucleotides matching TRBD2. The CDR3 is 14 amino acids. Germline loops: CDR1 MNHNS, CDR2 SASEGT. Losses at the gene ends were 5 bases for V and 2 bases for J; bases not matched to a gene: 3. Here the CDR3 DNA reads TGTGCCAGCAGTCTAGCGGTACCCTACAATGAGCAGTTCTTC. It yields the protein CASSLAVPYNEQFF.

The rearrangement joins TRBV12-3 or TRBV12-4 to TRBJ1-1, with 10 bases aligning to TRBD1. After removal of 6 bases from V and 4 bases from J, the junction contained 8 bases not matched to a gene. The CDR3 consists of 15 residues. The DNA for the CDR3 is TGTGCCAGCAGAGAGTGGGGACAGGGGAGCACTGAAGCTTTCTTT. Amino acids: CASREWGQGSTEAFF.

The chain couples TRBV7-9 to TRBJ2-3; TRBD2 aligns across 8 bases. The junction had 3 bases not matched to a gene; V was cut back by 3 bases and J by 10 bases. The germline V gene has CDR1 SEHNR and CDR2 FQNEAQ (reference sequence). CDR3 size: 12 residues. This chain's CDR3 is CASSFVSGAQYF. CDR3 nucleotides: TGTGCCAGCAGCTTTGTTAGCGGGGCGCAGTATTTT.

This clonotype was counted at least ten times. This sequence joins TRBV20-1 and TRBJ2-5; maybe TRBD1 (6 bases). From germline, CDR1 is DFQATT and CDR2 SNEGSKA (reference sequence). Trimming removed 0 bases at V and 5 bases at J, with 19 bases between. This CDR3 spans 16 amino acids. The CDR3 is CSAREFQQGFRETQYF. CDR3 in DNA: TGCAGTGCTAGAGAGTTTCAACAGGGTTTTCGCGAGACCCAGTACTTC.

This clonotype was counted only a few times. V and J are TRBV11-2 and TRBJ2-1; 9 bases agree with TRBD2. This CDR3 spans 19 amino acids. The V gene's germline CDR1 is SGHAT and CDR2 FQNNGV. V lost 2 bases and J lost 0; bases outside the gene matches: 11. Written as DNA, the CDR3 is TGTGCCAGCAGCTTATCTAGCGGGGCGACCCCTAGCTCCTACAATGAGCAGTTCTTC. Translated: CASSLSSGATPSSYNEQFF.

DNA for the CDR3: TGTGCCAGCAGCTTAGATATACGACAGGGGGTGAGAGACGAGCAGTACTTC. Its protein is CASSLDIRQGVRDEQYF. This sequence joins TRBV11-2 and TRBJ2-7; TRBD1 matches at 9 bases. CDR3 size: 17 residues. With 0 bases clipped from V and 5 bases from J, the junction kept 11 bases outside the gene matches. Looked up from germline, CDR1 is SGHAT and CDR2 is FQNNGV.

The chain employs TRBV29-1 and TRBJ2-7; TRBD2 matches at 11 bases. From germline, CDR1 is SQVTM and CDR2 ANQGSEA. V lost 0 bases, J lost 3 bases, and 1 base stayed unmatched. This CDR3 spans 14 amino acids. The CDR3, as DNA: TGCAGCGTTGAAGAAGGACTAGCGGGCTACGAGCAGTACTTC. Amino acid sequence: CSVEEGLAGYEQYF.

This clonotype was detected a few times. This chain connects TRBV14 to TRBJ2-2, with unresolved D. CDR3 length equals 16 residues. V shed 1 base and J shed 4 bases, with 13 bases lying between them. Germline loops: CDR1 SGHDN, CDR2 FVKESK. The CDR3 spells CASSQGGIGSTGELFF. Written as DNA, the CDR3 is TGTGCCAGCAGCCAAGGGGGTATCGGTAGCACCGGGGAGCTGTTTTTT.

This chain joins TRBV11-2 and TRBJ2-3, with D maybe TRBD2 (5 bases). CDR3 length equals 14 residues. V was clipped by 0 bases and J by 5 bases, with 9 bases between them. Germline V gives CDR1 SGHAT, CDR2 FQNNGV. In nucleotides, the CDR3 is TGTGCCAGCAGCTTAGAGGTGGGGAGAGATACGCAGTATTTT. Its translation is CASSLEVGRDTQYF.

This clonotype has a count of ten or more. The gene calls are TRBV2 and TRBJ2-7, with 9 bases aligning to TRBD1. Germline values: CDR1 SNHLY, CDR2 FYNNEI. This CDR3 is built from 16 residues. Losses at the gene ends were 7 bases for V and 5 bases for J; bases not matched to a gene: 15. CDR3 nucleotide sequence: TGTGCCAGCAACCCGACCGGGACAGGGATTTTCAACGAGCAGTACTTC. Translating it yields CASNPTGTGIFNEQYF.

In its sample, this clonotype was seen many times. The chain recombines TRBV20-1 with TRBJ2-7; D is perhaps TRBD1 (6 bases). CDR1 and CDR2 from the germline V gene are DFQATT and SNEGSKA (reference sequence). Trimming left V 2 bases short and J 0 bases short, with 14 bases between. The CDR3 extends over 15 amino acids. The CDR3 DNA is TGCAGTGCTAGAAACAGGGAATCCAACTCCTACGAGCAGTACTTC. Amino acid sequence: CSARNRESNSYEQYF.

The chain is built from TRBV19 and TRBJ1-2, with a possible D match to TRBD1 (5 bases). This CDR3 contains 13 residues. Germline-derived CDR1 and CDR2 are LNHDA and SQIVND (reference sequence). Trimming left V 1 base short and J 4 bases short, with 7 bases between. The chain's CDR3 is CASSIAGLYGYTF. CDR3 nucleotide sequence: TGTGCCAGTAGTATAGCGGGACTCTATGGCTACACCTTC.

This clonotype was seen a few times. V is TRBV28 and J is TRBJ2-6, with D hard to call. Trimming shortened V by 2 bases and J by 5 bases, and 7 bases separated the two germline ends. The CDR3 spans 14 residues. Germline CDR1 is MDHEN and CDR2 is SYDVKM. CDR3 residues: CASSLGRWANVLTF. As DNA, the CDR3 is TGTGCCAGCAGTTTAGGTAGATGGGCCAACGTCCTGACTTTC.

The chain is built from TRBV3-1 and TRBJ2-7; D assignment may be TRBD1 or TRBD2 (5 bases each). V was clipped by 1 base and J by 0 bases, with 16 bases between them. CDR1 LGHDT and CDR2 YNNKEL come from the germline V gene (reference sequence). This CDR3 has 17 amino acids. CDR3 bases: TGTGCCAGCAGCCAAGGCCTGGGACGACTGAGCTCCTACGAGCAGTACTTC. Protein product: CASSQGLGRLSSYEQYF.

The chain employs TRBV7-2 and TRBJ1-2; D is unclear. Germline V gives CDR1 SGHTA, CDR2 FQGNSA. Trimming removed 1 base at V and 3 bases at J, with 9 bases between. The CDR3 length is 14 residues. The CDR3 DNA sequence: TGTGCCAGCAGCTTAGATTCAGAAGACTATGGCTACACCTTC. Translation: CASSLDSEDYGYTF. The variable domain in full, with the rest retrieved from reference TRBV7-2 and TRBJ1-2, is GAGVSQSPSNKVTEKGKDVELRCDPISGHTALYWYRQSLGQGLEFLIYFQGNSAPDKSGLPSDRFSAERTGGSVSTLTIQRTQQEDSAVYLCASSLDSEDYGYTFGSGTRLTVV.